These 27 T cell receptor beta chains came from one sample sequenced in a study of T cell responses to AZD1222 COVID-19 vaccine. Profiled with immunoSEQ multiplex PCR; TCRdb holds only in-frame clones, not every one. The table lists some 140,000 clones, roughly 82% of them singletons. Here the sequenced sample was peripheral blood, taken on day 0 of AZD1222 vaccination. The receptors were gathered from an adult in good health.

The CDR3 sequence: CSVVGQGNYGYTF. The DNA for the CDR3 is TGCAGCGTTGTTGGACAGGGGAACTATGGCTACACCTTC. The V gene is TRBV29-1, the J gene TRBJ1-2, with 9 bases lining up with TRBD1. Germline V lookup: CDR1 SQVTM, CDR2 ANQGSEA. The CDR3 covers 13 residues. J gave up 2 bases and V 4 bases, and 2 bases lay outside the gene matches. The full variable domain, rest sourced from reference TRBV29-1 and TRBJ1-2, is SAVISQKPSRDICQRGTSLTIQCQVDSQVTMMFWYRQQPGQSLTLIATANQGSEATYESGFVIDKFPISRPNLTFSTLTVSNMSPEDSSIYLCSVVGQGNYGYTFGSGTRLTVV.

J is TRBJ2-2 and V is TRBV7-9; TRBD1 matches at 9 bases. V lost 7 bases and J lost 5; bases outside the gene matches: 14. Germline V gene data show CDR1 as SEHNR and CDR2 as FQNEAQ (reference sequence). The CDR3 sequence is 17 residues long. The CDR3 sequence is CASNQMDRGLLTGELFF. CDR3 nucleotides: TGTGCCAGCAACCAAATGGACAGGGGATTACTGACCGGGGAGCTGTTTTTT.

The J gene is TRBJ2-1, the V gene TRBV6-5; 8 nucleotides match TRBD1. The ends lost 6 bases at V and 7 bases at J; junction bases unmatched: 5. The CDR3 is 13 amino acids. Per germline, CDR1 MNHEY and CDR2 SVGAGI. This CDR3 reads CASSGHRGNEQFF. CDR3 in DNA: TGTGCCAGCAGCGGTCACAGGGGGAATGAGCAGTTCTTC.

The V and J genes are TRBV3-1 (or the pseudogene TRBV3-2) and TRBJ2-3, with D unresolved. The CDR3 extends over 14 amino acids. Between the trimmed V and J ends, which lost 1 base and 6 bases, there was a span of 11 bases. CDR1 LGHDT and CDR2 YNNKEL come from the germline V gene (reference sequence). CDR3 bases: TGTGCCAGCAGCCAAGTTGATAGTTCGGATACGCAGTATTTT. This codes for CASSQVDSSDTQYF.

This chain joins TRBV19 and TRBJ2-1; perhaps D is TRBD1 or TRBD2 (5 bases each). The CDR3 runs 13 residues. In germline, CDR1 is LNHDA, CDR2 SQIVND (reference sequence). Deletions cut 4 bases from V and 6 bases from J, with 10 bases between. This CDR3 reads CASSSRGPNEQFF. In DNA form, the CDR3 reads TGTGCCAGTAGTAGCCGGGGCCCCAATGAGCAGTTCTTC. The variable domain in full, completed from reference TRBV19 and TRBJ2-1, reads DGGITQSPKYLFRKEGQNVTLSCEQNLNHDAMYWYRQDPGQGLRLIYYSQIVNDFQKGDIAEGYSVSREKKESFPLTVTSAQKNPTAFYLCASSSRGPNEQFFGPGTRLTVL.

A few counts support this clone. Here the CDR3 DNA reads TGTGCCTGGAGTGTACAACTTCTAACGGAGCAGTACTTC. This sequence encodes CAWSVQLLTEQYF. This chain joins TRBV30 and TRBJ2-7; D gene unclear. V was cut by 0 bases and J by 7 bases, with 13 bases left in between. The CDR3 sequence is 13 residues long. CDR1 and CDR2 from the germline V gene are GTSNPN and SVGIG (reference sequence).

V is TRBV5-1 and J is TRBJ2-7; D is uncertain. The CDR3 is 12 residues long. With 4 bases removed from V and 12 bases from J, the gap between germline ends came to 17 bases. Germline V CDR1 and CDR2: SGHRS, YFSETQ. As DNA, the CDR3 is TGCGCCAGCAGCCCGAAAGAAACCCCTTGGTACTTC. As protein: CASSPKETPWYF.

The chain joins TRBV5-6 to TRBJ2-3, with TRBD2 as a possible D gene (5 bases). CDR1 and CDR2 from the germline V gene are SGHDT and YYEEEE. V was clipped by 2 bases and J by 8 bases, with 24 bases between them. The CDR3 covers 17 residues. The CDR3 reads CASSFLRSGPASGTQYF. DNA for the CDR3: TGTGCCAGCAGCTTTCTTCGGAGCGGACCAGCAAGCGGTACGCAGTATTTT.

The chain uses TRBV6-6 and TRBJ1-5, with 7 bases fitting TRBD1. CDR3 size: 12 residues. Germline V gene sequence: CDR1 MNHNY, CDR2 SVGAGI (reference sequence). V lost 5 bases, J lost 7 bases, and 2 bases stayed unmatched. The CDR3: CASSQGQQPQHF. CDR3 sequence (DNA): TGTGCCAGCAGTCAGGGACAGCAGCCCCAGCATTTT.

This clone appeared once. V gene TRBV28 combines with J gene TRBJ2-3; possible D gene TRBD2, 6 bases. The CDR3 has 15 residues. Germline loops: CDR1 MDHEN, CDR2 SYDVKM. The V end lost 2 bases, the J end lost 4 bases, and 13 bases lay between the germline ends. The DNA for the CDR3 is TGTGCCAGCAGTTTAGAACGCGGGGCGGCAGATACGCAGTATTTT. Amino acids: CASSLERGAADTQYF.

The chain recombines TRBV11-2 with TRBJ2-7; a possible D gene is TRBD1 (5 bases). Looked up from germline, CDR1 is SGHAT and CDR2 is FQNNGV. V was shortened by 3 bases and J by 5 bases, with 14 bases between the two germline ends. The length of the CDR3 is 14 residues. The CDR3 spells CASSLIWGRDEQYF. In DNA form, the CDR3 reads TGTGCCAGCAGCTTGATTTGGGGCAGGGACGAGCAGTACTTC.

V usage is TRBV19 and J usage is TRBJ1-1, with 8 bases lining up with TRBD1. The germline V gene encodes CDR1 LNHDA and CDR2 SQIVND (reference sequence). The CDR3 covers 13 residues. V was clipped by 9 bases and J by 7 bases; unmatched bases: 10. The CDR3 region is CASVRQGRGEAFF. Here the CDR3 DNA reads TGTGCCAGCGTTAGACAGGGGAGGGGTGAAGCTTTCTTT. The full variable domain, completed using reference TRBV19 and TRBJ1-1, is DGGITQSPKYLFRKEGQNVTLSCEQNLNHDAMYWYRQDPGQGLRLIYYSQIVNDFQKGDIAEGYSVSREKKESFPLTVTSAQKNPTAFYLCASVRQGRGEAFFGQGTRLTVV.

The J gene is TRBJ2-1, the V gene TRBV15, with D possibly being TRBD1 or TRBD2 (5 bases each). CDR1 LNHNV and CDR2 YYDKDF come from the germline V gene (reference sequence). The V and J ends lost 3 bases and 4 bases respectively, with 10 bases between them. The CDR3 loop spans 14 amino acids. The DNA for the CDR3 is TGTGCCACCAGCAGCCGGGACGGGTACAATGAGCAGTTCTTC. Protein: CATSSRDGYNEQFF.

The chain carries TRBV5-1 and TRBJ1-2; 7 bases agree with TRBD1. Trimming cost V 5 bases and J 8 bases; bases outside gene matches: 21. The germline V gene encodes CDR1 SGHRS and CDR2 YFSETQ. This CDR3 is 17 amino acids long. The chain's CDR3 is CASRRLSGTAEFEGYTF. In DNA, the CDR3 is TGCGCCAGCAGGAGGCTAAGTGGGACAGCGGAGTTCGAGGGCTACACCTTC.

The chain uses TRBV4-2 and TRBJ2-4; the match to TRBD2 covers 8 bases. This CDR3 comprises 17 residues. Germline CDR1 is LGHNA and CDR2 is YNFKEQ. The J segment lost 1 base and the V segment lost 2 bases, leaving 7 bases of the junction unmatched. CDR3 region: CASSQNERGWAKNIQYF. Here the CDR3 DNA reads TGTGCCAGCAGCCAAAACGAGCGGGGGTGGGCCAAAAACATTCAGTACTTC.

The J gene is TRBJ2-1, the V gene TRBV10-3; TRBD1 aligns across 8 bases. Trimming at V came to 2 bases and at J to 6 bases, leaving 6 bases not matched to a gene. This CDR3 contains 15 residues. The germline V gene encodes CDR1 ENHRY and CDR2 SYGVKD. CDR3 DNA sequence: TGTGCCATCAGTGAGAGCCAGGGGGCAAGCAATGAGCAGTTCTTC. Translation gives CAISESQGASNEQFF.

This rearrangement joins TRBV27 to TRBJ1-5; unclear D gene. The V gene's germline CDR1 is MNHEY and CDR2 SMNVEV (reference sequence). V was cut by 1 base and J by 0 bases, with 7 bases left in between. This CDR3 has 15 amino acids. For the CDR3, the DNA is TGTGCCAGCAGTTTATTAATAGATAGCAATCAGCCCCAGCATTTT. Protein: CASSLLIDSNQPQHF.

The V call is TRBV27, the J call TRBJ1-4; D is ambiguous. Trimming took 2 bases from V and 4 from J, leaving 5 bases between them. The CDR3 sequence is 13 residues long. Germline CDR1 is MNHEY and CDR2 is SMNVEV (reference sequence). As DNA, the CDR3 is TGTGCCAGCAGTTTACAATTTAATGAAAAACTGTTTTTT. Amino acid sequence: CASSLQFNEKLFF.

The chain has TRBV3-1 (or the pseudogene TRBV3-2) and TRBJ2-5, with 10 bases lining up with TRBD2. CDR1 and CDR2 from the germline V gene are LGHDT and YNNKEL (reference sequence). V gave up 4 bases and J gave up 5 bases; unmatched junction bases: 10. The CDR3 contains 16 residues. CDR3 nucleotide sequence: TGTGCCAGCAGCCGGGGGCTAGCGGGGGTCGCGGAGACCCAGTACTTC. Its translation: CASSRGLAGVAETQYF.

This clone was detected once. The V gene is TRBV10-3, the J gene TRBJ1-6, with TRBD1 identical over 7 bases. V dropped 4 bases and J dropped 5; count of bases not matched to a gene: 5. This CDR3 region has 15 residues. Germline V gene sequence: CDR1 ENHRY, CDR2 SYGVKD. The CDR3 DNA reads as TGTGCCATCAGTGGGGGGACAGATAATAATTCACCCCTCCACTTT. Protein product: CAISGGTDNNSPLHF.

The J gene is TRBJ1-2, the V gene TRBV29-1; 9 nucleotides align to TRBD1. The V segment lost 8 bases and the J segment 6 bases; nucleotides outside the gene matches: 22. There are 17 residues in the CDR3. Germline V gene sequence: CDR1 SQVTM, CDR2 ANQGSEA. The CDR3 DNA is TGCAGCTCAATGCAAGGCCCCAGCCTACGGACAGGGGATGGCTACACCTTC. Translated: CSSMQGPSLRTGDGYTF. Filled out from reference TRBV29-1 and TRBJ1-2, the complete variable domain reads SAVISQKPSRDICQRGTSLTIQCQVDSQVTMMFWYRQQPGQSLTLIATANQGSEATYESGFVIDKFPISRPNLTFSTLTVSNMSPEDSSIYLCSSMQGPSLRTGDGYTFGSGTRLTVV.

CDR3 sequence (DNA): TGTGCCAGCAGCCGAGATTCACCCCTCCACTTT. Its translation is CASSRDSPLHF. The V and J genes are TRBV11-2 and TRBJ1-6, with D unresolved. The V gene lost 5 bases and the J gene lost 8 bases, with 4 bases spanning the gap. The germline gives CDR1 SGHAT, CDR2 FQNNGV. There are 11 residues in the CDR3.

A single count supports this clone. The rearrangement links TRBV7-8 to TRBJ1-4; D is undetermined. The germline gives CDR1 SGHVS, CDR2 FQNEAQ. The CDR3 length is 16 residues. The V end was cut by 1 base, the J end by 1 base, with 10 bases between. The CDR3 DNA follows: TGTGCCAGCAGCTTAGTGGGGTCGGGAACTAATGAAAAACTGTTTTTT. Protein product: CASSLVGSGTNEKLFF.

The CDR3 reads CASSLTAGVNEQFF. DNA for the CDR3: TGTGCCAGCAGCTTAACAGCAGGGGTAAATGAGCAGTTCTTC. The rearrangement links TRBV11-3 to TRBJ2-1; D may be TRBD1 (6 bases). From germline, CDR1 is SGHNT and CDR2 YENEEA. V was trimmed by 2 bases and J by 7 bases, leaving 12 bases between them. The CDR3 spans 14 residues.

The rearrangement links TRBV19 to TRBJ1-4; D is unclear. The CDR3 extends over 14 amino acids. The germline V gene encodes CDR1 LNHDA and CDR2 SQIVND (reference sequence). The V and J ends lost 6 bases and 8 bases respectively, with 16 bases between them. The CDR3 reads CASRGLLVGEKLFF. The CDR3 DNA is TGTGCCAGTAGAGGATTGCTTGTCGGGGAAAAACTGTTTTTT. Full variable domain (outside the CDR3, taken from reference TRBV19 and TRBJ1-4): DGGITQSPKYLFRKEGQNVTLSCEQNLNHDAMYWYRQDPGQGLRLIYYSQIVNDFQKGDIAEGYSVSREKKESFPLTVTSAQKNPTAFYLCASRGLLVGEKLFFGSGTQLSVL.

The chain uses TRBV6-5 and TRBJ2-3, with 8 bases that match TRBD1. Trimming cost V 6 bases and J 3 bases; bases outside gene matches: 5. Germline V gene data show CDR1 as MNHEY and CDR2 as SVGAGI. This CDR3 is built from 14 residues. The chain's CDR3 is CASSKTGATDTQYF. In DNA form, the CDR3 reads TGTGCCAGCAGCAAGACAGGGGCTACAGATACGCAGTATTTT.

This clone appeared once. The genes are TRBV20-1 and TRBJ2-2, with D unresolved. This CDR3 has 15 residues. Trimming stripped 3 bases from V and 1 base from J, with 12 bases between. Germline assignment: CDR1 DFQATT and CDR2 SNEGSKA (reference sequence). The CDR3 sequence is CSASPQALNTGELFF. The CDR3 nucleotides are TGCAGTGCTAGTCCCCAGGCCCTGAACACCGGGGAGCTGTTTTTT.